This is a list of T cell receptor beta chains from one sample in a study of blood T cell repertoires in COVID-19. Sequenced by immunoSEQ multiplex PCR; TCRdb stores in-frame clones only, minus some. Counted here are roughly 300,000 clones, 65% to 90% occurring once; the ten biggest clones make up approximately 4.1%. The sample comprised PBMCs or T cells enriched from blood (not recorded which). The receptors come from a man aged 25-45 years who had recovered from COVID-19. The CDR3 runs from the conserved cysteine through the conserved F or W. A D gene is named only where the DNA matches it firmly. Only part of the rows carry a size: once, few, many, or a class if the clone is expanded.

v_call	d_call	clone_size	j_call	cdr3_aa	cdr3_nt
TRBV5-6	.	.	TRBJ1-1	CASSFRSGRTEAFF	TGTGCCAGCAGCTTTCGCTCAGGGAGGACTGAAGCTTTCTTT
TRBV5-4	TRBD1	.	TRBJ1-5	CASSLGQGAGPQHF	TGTGCCAGCAGCTTGGGACAGGGGGCAGGACCCCAGCATTTT
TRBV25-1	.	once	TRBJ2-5	CASSELEGRETQYF	TGTGCCAGCAGTGAATTGGAGGGCAGGGAGACCCAGTACTTC
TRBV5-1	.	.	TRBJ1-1	CASSLGPRVTEAFF	TGCGCCAGCAGCTTGGGCCCGAGGGTAACTGAAGCTTTCTTT
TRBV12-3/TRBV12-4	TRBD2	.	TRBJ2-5	CASSLGDRGAQYF	TGTGCCAGCAGTTTGGGGGACCGGGGGGCCCAGTACTTC
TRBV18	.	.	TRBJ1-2	CASSPAGANYGYTF	TGTGCCAGCTCACCGGCGGGAGCTAACTATGGCTACACCTTC
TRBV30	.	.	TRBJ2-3	CAWSTGRQDTQYF	TGTGCCTGGAGTACAGGACGCCAAGATACGCAGTATTTT
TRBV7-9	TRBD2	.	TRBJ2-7	CASSPTLAGSSYEQYF	TGTGCCAGCAGCCCAACCCTAGCGGGGTCGTCCTACGAGCAGTACTTC
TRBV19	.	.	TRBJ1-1	CASQGLGGRVTEAFF	TGTGCCAGTCAGGGACTCGGAGGCCGGGTTACTGAAGCTTTCTTT
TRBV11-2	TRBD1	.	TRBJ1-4	CASSSDRGRSEKLFF	TGTGCCAGCAGCTCGGACAGGGGAAGGAGTGAAAAACTGTTTTTT
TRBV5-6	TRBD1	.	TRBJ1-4	CASSSGQVEKLFF	TGTGCCAGCAGCTCCGGACAGGTAGAAAAACTGTTTTTT
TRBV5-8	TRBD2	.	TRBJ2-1	CASSYGLAANNEQFF	TGTGCCAGCAGCTATGGACTAGCGGCAAACAATGAGCAGTTCTTC
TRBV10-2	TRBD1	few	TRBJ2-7	CASSRTGDYEQYF	TGCGCCAGCAGTAGGACAGGAGACTACGAGCAGTACTTC
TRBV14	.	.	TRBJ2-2	CASSRFRVGTGELFF	TGTGCCAGCAGCCGATTCAGGGTAGGGACCGGGGAGCTGTTTTTT
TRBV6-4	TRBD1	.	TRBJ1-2	CASSDSGTGTGGYYGYTF	TGTGCCAGCAGTGACTCTGGTACCGGGACAGGGGGCTACTATGGCTACACCTTC
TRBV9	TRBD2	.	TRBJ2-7	CASSVGPSGSSYEQYF	TGTGCCAGCAGCGTAGGCCCTAGCGGTAGCTCCTACGAGCAGTACTTC
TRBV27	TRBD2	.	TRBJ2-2	CAVLAGTGELFF	TGTGCCGTGCTAGCGGGCACCGGGGAGCTGTTTTTT
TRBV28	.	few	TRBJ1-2	CASSIKWGGGYTF	TGTGCCAGCAGTATAAAATGGGGGGGCGGCTACACCTTC